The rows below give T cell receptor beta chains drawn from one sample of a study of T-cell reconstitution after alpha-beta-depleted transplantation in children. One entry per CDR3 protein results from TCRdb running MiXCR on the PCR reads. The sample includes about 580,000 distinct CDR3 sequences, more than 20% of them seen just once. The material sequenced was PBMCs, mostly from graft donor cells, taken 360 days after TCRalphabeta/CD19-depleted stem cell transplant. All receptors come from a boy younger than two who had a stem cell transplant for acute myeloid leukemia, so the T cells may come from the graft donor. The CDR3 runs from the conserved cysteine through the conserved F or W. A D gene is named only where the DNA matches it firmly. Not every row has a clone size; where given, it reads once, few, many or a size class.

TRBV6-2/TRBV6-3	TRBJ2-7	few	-	CASSRDLLYSYEQYF	TGTGCCAGCAGTCGCGATCTGCTTTACTCCTACGAGCAGTACTTC
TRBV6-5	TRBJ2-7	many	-	CASSHHEGPRAYEQYF	TGTGCCAGCAGCCACCATGAGGGACCCAGAGCCTACGAGCAGTACTTC
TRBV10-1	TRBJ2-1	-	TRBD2	CASSGQGLGNYNEQFF	TGCGCCAGCAGTGGCCAGGGACTAGGGAACTACAATGAGCAGTTCTTC
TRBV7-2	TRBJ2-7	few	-	CASSLKGLLSYEQYF	TGTGCCAGCAGCTTAAAGGGGCTCCTTTCCTACGAGCAGTACTTC
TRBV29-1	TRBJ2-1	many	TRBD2	CSVEVLAGGAEVDNEQFF	TGCAGCGTTGAAGTACTAGCGGGGGGGGCAGAGGTTGACAATGAGCAGTTCTTC
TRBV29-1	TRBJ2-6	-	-	CSVYTGSSGANVLTF	TGCAGCGTGTATACGGGGTCCTCTGGGGCCAACGTCCTGACTTTC
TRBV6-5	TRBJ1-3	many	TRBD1	CASSYGQGGNTIYF	TGTGCCAGCAGTTACGGACAGGGGGGGAACACCATATATTTT
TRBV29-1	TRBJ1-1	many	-	CSVGGTRYTEAFF	TGCAGCGTGGGGGGGACGAGGTACACTGAAGCTTTCTTT
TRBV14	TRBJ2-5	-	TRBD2	CASSQGLAGGLKTQYF	TGTGCCAGCAGCCAAGGGCTAGCGGGGGGGCTGAAGACCCAGTACTTC
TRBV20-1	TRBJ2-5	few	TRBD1	CSATPQGAPRETQYF	TGCAGTGCTACGCCGCAGGGGGCGCCCCGAGAGACCCAGTACTTC
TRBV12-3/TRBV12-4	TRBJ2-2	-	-	CASSFYAGGELFF	TGTGCCAGCAGTTTTTACGCGGGCGGGGAGCTGTTTTTT
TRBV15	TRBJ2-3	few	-	CATSAHRSDTQYF	TGTGCCACCAGCGCCCACAGGTCAGATACGCAGTATTTT
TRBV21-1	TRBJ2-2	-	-	CASSKSGVCNTGELFF	TGTGCCAGCAGCAAATCAGGGGTTTGTAACACCGGGGAGCTGTTTTTT
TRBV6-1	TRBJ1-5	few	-	CASIFLEGDYFQPQHF	TGTGCCAGCATCTTCCTGGAGGGGGATTATTTTCAGCCCCAGCATTTT
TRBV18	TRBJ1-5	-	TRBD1	CASSQDRGGGQPQHF	TGTGCCAGCTCACAGGACAGGGGGGGAGGCCAGCCCCAGCATTTT
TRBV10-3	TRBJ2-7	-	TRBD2	CAISERGDNSYEQYF	TGTGCCATCAGCGAGCGGGGGGACAATTCCTACGAGCAGTACTTC
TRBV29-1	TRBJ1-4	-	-	CSVEDPASTNEKLFF	TGCAGCGTTGAAGATCCGGCGTCAACTAATGAAAAACTGTTTTTT
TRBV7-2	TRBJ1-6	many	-	CASTPRDSPLHF	TGTGCCAGTACCCCCAGGGATTCACCCCTCCACTTT
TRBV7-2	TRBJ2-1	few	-	CASSYPTALSYNEQFF	TGTGCCAGCAGCTACCCGACAGCCCTTTCCTACAATGAGCAGTTCTTC
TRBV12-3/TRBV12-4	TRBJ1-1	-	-	CASSPEAGAGTEAFF	TGTGCCAGCAGTCCCGAAGCAGGGGCAGGCACTGAAGCTTTCTTT
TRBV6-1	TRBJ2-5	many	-	CASRPMTATETQYF	TGTGCCAGCAGGCCTATGACAGCCACAGAGACCCAGTACTTC
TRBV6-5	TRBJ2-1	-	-	CASSYWGSSYNEQFF	TGTGCCAGCAGTTACTGGGGGAGCTCCTACAATGAGCAGTTCTTC
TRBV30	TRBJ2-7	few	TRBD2	CAWNRGLEGEEQYF	TGTGCCTGGAACCGTGGACTAGAAGGAGAGGAGCAGTACTTC
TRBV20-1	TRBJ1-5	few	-	CSASPHPPDRIYQPQHF	TGCAGTGCTAGCCCCCACCCCCCAGACAGGATATATCAGCCCCAGCATTTT
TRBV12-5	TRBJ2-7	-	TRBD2	CASGPGRETDEQYF	TGTGCTAGTGGCCCCGGGAGGGAGACGGACGAGCAGTACTTC
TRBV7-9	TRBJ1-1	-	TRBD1	CASSFGDSLNTEAFF	TGTGCCAGCAGCTTCGGGGACAGCTTGAACACTGAAGCTTTCTTT
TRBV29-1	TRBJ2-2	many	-	CSVESLGINTGELFF	TGCAGCGTTGAGTCCCTAGGAATTAACACCGGGGAGCTGTTTTTT
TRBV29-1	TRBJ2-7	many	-	CSVAVTLRSYEQYF	TGCAGCGTAGCGGTTACACTTCGATCCTACGAGCAGTACTTC
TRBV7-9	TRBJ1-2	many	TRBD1	CASSSWTGGNYGYTF	TGTGCCAGCAGCTCATGGACAGGGGGAAATTATGGCTACACCTTC
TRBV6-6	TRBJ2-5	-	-	CASSYAGDTLIDF	TGTGCCAGCAGTTACGCAGGGGACACCCTTATAGACTTC
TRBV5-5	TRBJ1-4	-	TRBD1	CASSLVAGGDNEKLFF	TGTGCCAGCAGCTTGGTTGCAGGGGGAGATAATGAAAAACTGTTTTTT
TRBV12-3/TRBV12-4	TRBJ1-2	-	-	CASSLTAYDGYTF	TGTGCCAGCAGTTTAACAGCGTATGATGGCTACACCTTC
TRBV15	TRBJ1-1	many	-	CATRDRGEGESEAFF	TGTGCCACCCGTGACCGGGGGGAGGGGGAATCCGAAGCTTTCTTT
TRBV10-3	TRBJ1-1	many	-	CAISERAGIDTEAFF	TGTGCCATCAGTGAAAGGGCAGGGATAGACACTGAAGCTTTCTTT
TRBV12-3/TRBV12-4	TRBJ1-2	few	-	CASSYDSYGYTF	TGTGCCAGCAGTTACGACAGCTATGGCTACACCTTC
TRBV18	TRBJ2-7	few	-	CASSPPARDEQYF	TGTGCCAGCTCACCACCGGCTCGCGACGAGCAGTACTTC
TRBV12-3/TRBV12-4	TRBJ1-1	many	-	CASSWERDLNTEAFF	TGTGCCAGCAGTTGGGAACGGGATCTGAACACTGAAGCTTTCTTT
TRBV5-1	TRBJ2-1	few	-	CASSSQEYNEQFF	TGCGCCAGCAGCTCCCAGGAGTACAATGAGCAGTTCTTC
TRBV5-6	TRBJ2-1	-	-	CASSASYNEQFF	TGTGCCAGCAGCGCCTCCTACAATGAGCAGTTCTTC
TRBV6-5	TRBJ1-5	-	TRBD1	CASSYHRGGDQPQHF	TGTGCCAGCAGTTACCACAGGGGAGGGGATCAGCCCCAGCATTTT
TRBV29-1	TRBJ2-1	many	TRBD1	CSVTDRGAYNEQFF	TGCAGCGTGACGGACAGGGGTGCCTACAATGAGCAGTTCTTC
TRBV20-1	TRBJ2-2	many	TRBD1	CSARRDRPNTGELFF	TGCAGTGCTAGAAGGGACAGGCCGAACACCGGGGAGCTGTTTTTT
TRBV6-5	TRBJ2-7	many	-	CASSYGGTYEQYF	TGTGCCAGCAGTTACGGGGGAACCTACGAGCAGTACTTC
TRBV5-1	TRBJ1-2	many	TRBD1	CASSGDRGYGYTF	TGCGCCAGCAGCGGGGACAGGGGATATGGCTACACCTTC